This T cell receptor (beta chain) was sequenced for a study of T cells after posttransplantation cyclophosphamide. The related graft donor's blood sample was taken on the day of bone marrow donation. TCRdb's table, derived via immunoSEQ multiplex PCR, lists solely in-frame clones and lacks some. Among tens of thousands of clones listed, roughly 98% were seen once. V was cut by 3 bases and J by 8 bases, with 15 bases left in between. There are 14 residues in the CDR3. The V gene's germline CDR1 is SNHLY and CDR2 FYNNEI. This chain joins TRBV2 and TRBJ2-3; D is perhaps TRBD2 (6 bases). Source material: naive CD8+ T cells sorted from PBMCs. The TCR sequence derives from a man between 40 and 49 years old in good health, CMV-negative, and a related stem cell transplant donor. This CDR3 reads CASSEGEVAGTQYF. CDR3 bases: TGTGCCAGCAGTGAGGGGGAGGTGGCAGGTACGCAGTATTTT.